Below, one T cell receptor (beta chain) is given with its context. The data are from a study of blood T cell repertoires in COVID-19. The overall study: Both acute and convalescent COVID-19 samples were obtained from the United States, Italy and Spain. PBMCs, B-cell-depleted T cells, or T cells were the source of the cDNA or gDNA that made up the material.

Enrollment of patients from Seattle took place during active infection, with longitudinal follow-up. CDR1 and CDR2 from the germline V gene are KGHDR and SFDVKD. The CDR3 has 14 amino acids. The V gene lost 5 bases and the J gene lost 4 bases, with 13 bases spanning the gap. Sequenced by immunoSEQ multiplex PCR; TCRdb stores in-frame clones only, minus some. This table holds over 150,000 clones, approximately 80% found once. This clonotype was sampled from a woman at least 80 years old with COVID-19, enrolled during active disease. The chain combines TRBV24-1 with TRBJ1-2, with D perhaps TRBD1 (5 bases). The sequencing sample was made of peripheral blood. CDR3 DNA sequence: TGTGCCACCAGTGGCGGGGCCTCCCTCTATGGCTACACCTTC. Its protein product is CATSGGASLYGYTF.